Listed below are T cell receptor beta chains from one sample, sequenced in a study of T cells in localized non-small cell lung cancer. Sequencing used immunoSEQ multiplex PCR; TCRdb keeps in-frame clones, though not all of them. Of roughly 90,000 clones detected, roughly 90% appear once; the ten largest clones hold approximately 4%. The source was PBMCs, collected before any cancer treatment. Every receptor here comes from a woman aged 35-75 years with stage II squamous cell lung carcinoma. Both conserved end residues are part of each CDR3. Fields, in order: D gene, V gene, clone size, J gene, CDR3 DNA, CDR3 protein. The D gene is left open where the match is weak. Expanded clones get a size class; other rows say once, few or many, or leave the size out.

>-|TRBV28|-|TRBJ2-7
TGTGCCAGCAGCACGACAGCCTACGAGCAGTACTTC
CASSTTAYEQYF
>TRBD2|TRBV7-8|-|TRBJ2-1
TGTGCCAGCAGCCCCTATGGACTAGCGGGAACTGGGAATGAGCAGTTCTTC
CASSPYGLAGTGNEQFF
>-|TRBV10-3|-|TRBJ1-2
TGTGCCATCAGTTACTCCTCGGGGGGCTATGGCTACACCTTC
CAISYSSGGYGYTF
>-|TRBV29-1|once|TRBJ2-6
TGCAGCGTTGAAGAGTATGGCAGGGGTACCGTGGCCAACGTCCTGACTTTC
CSVEEYGRGTVANVLTF
>TRBD1|TRBV11-3|-|TRBJ2-4
TGTGCCAGCAGCACCACAGGGGCGGGAAACATTCAGTACTTC
CASSTTGAGNIQYF
>-|TRBV11-1|-|TRBJ1-4
TGTGCCAGCAGCCCAGTTCGTGGTTGGCCGAGGACTAATGAAAAACTGTTTTTT
CASSPVRGWPRTNEKLFF
>-|TRBV28|-|TRBJ1-3
TGTGCCAGCAGTGCGGTTTTACGCTCTGGAAACACCATATATTTT
CASSAVLRSGNTIYF
>-|TRBV7-2|-|TRBJ1-2
TGTGCCAGCAGCTTCCGGTATGGCTACACCTTC
CASSFRYGYTF
>TRBD2|TRBV7-9|once|TRBJ2-1
TGTGCCAGCAGCTCACCTAGAGGGGCTAGCGGGAGTGGTTACAATGAGCAGTTCTTC
CASSSPRGASGSGYNEQFF
>-|TRBV7-9|-|TRBJ1-1
TGTGCCAGCAGCCTTAGAGGGCGGACTGAAGCTTTCTTT
CASSLRGRTEAFF
>-|TRBV6-1|-|TRBJ1-2
TGTGCCAGCAGTCCCGCCAGGGGAGGATATGGCTACACCTTC
CASSPARGGYGYTF
>-|TRBV9|once|TRBJ1-2
TGTGCCAGCAGCGTATCGGGGGAGGGGTATGGCTACACCTTC
CASSVSGEGYGYTF
>-|TRBV28|-|TRBJ1-1
TGTGCCAGCAGTTTCGGGTCCAGGGAAGCTTTCTTT
CASSFGSREAFF
>TRBD1|TRBV5-6|-|TRBJ1-4
TGTGCCAGCAGCTTTGGACAGGGGGAAAAACTGTTTTTT
CASSFGQGEKLFF
>TRBD1|TRBV19|-|TRBJ2-6
TGTGCCAGTAGTACACTCCGGGACAGGGCAATCTCTGGGGCCAACGTCCTGACTTTC
CASSTLRDRAISGANVLTF
>-|TRBV30|-|TRBJ1-2
TGTGCCTGGAAGGGGCGCAGGGGTTATGGCTACACCTTC
CAWKGRRGYGYTF
>-|TRBV7-9|-|TRBJ2-3
TGTGCCAGCAGCTTAGAAGGGGGGCGTCGGTATTTT
CASSLEGGRRYF
>TRBD1|TRBV30|-|TRBJ1-3
TGTGCCTGGAGTGGAGACAGGGTGGGTGGAAACACCATATATTTT
CAWSGDRVGGNTIYF
>-|TRBV29-1|-|TRBJ1-2
TGCAGCGAATCGAGGGGGGGCTCTGGCTACACCTTC
CSESRGGSGYTF
>TRBD1|TRBV28|-|TRBJ2-1
TGTGCCAGCAGTTACGACGGGACAGGGGGCTTAAATGAGCAGTTCTTC
CASSYDGTGGLNEQFF
>-|TRBV10-2|-|TRBJ1-2
TGCGCCAGCAGTGAGGGACATATGAACTATGGCTACACCTTC
CASSEGHMNYGYTF
>-|TRBV15|-|TRBJ2-7
TGTGCCACCAGCATCGTCATCTCCTACGAGCAGTACTTC
CATSIVISYEQYF
>-|TRBV5-6|-|TRBJ1-3
TGTGCCAGCAGCTTGGTGAGCGGTCACTCTGGAAACACCATATATTTT
CASSLVSGHSGNTIYF
>TRBD2|TRBV5-8|-|TRBJ2-3
TGTGCCAGCAGCACCCGACTAGCGGGGGGGGGAGATACGCAGTATTTT
CASSTRLAGGGDTQYF
>-|TRBV5-4|-|TRBJ1-2
TGTGCCAGCAGCTTGGGAGGGGCGATTTATGGCTACACCTTC
CASSLGGAIYGYTF
>TRBD2|TRBV19|-|TRBJ2-1
TGTGCCAGTAGTATTCGGCTAGCGGGAGGTTACAATGAGCAGTTCTTC
CASSIRLAGGYNEQFF
>TRBD1|TRBV7-2|-|TRBJ1-5
TGTGCCAGCAGCCCAGGGGGGAGGGGCAATCAGCCCCAGCATTTT
CASSPGGRGNQPQHF
>TRBD2|TRBV5-1|-|TRBJ2-7
TGCGCCAGCAGGACTAGCGGGAGGGCGGTCCGCGAGCAGTACTTC
CASRTSGRAVREQYF
>TRBD1|TRBV5-1|-|TRBJ2-3
TGCGCCAGCAGCTGGGTTGACAGGGAGACAGATACGCAGTATTTT
CASSWVDRETDTQYF
>-|TRBV4-1|-|TRBJ1-1
TGCGCCAGCAGCCAAGAGAGGGGAGGGTACACTGAAGCTTTCTTT
CASSQERGGYTEAFF
>-|TRBV6-6|-|TRBJ1-1
TGTGCCAGCAGTTACTCTAACACTGAAGCTTTCTTT
CASSYSNTEAFF